This T cell receptor (beta chain) stems from a study of T cell changes during pregnancy in multiple sclerosis. V lost 5 bases and J 9 bases, leaving 13 bases between the germline ends. There are 12 residues in the CDR3. CDR1 and CDR2 from the germline V gene are MNHNS and SASEGT. The assay was immunoSEQ multiplex PCR, and TCRdb's table has in-frame clones only and misses some. The data contain 70,000 to 95,000 clones, about nine tenths of them seen just once; the ten biggest clones take up 1.9%. The source is a female donor with multiple sclerosis, enrolled in a pregnancy study. Specimen: peripheral blood, collected before pregnancy. The V gene is TRBV6-1, the J gene TRBJ1-2, with no clear D. CDR3 bases: TGTGCCAGCAGTTATCCTGACATGAGCTACACCTTC. Protein sequence: CASSYPDMSYTF.